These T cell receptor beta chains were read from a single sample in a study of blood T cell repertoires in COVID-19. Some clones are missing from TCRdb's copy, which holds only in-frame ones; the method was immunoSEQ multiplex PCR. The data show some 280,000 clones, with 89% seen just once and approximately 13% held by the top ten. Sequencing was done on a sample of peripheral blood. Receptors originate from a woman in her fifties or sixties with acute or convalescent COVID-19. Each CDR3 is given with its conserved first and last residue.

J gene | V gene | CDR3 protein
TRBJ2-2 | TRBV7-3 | CASSLKGVPAGARNTGELFF
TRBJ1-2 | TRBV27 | CASSLTRGGTYGYTF
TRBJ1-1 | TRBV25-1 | CASRGQAEAFF
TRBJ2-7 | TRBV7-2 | CASSSRTGGSYEQYF
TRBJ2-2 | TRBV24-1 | CATSDLGAWGGPGELFF
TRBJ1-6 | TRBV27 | CASSSRGFGSPLHF
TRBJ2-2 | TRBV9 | CASSVALGGSGSGELFF
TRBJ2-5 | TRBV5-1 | CASSLLAGGPETQYF
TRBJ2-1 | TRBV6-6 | CASSYSSGGLRDEQFF
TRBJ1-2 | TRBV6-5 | CASRDRYGYTF
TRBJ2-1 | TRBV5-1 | CASRLVGGNEQFF
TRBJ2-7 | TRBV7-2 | CASSLGSLAAHEQYF
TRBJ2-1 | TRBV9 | CASSTGDEQFF
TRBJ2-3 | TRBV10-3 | CAIRSGMTSGSTDTQYF
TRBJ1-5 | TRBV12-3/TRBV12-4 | CASSAGSGQPQHF
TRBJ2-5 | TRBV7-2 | CASSRRHGRGQETQYF
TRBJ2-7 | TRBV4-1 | CASSQPSGRNSYEQYF
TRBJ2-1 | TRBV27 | CASIQASEQFF
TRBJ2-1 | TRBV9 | CASSEGVAEQFF
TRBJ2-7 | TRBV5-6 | CASSWTDYEQYF
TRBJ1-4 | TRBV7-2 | CASSRLQTTNEKLFF
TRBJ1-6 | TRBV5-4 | CASSLGADNSPLHF
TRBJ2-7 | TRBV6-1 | CASSNYRGRLGEQYF
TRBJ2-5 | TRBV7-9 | CASSLAAGGAQETQYF
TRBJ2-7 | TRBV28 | CASSLWDRNYEQYF
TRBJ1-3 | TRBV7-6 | CASSLVAGSASGNTIYF
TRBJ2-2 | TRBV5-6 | CASSGSPHRDSNTGELFF
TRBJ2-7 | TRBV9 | CASSVGDRSSYEQYF
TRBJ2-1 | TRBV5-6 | CASSITTLAGGPSNEQFF
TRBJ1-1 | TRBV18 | CASSPGQRAENTEAFF
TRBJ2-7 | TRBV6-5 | CASSYGTGALEQYF
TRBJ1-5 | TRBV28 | CASRDTNQPQHF
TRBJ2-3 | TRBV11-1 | CASSLQLAAADTQYF
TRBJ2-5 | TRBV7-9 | CASSPNLAGAQYF
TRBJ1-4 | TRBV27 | CASRPTGGVTNEKLFF
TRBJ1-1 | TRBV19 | CASSYPRDTGNTEAFF
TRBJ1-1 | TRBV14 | CASSQLQGRDTEAFF
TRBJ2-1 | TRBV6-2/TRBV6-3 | CASSPRRGLSYNEQFF
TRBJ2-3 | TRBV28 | CATARHTQYF
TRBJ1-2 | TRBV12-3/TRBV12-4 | CASSQDYGYTF